This T cell receptor (beta chain) was captured in a study of identical twins. The CDR3 covers 13 residues. Germline loops: CDR1 DFQATT, CDR2 SNEGSKA (reference sequence). Trimming took off 7 bases at V and 3 bases at J, with 15 bases between the two ends. TCRdb reprocessed the 5' RACE reads via MiXCR and lists one record per CDR3 protein. The top ten clones hold around 13% of a sample with approximately 700,000 distinct CDR3 sequences, about 20% of them seen once. This clonotype was counted only a few times. The data also belong to a second study, concerning T cells expressing NK-cell markers. As that study records: The CD3+CD56-NKG2C+ fraction was also led by these clonotypes in several donors.

The chain carries TRBV20-1 and TRBJ2-5, with a tentative D call TRBD2 (5 bases). Source material: PBMCs. The TCR originated in a woman aged 18-29 years in good health. CDR3 coding DNA: TGCAGTGGGGCGGGCCGCCCAAAAGAGACCCAGTACTTC. Amino acids: CSGAGRPKETQYF.